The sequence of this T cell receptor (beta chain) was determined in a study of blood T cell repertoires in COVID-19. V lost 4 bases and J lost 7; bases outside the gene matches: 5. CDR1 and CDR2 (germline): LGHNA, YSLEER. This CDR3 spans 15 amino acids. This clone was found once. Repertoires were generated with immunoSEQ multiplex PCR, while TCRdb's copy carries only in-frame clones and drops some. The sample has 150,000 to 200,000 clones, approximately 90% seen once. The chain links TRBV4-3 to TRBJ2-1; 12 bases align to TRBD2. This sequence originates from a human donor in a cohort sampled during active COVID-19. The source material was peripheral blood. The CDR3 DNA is TGCGCCAGCAGCCGACTAGCGGGAGTGGGTAATGAGCAGTTCTTC. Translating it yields CASSRLAGVGNEQFF.